The T cell receptor (beta chain) under discussion was sequenced for a study of cytomegalovirus exposure and HLA in healthy donors. Study conclusions and caveats: The availability of immune exposure information extended only to CMV serostatus.

PCR primers comprised 60 Vbeta and 13 Jbeta primers. Original processing notes: About 10 million shared chains were among some 80 million unique TCR beta chains counted in a later analysis. Only in-frame clones appear in the TCRdb table, and some are missing; sequencing was by immunoSEQ multiplex PCR. The V and J calls and the clone size are those of that table, but D and trimming were determined from the DNA. This sample has over 90,000 clones, with 70% to 80% found just once. Concerning this clone itself: The antigen remains undetermined.

Germline CDR1 and CDR2: SGHAT and FQNNGV. This CDR3 spans 14 amino acids. Trimming removed 0 bases from V and 4 bases from J; junction bases left unmatched: 1. The J gene is TRBJ2-7, the V gene TRBV11-2; the match to TRBD2 covers 9 bases. This receptor was taken from a woman in her fifties or sixties in good health and CMV-seropositive. The sequencing input was PBMCs. CDR3 residues: CASSLEREGYEQYF. The CDR3 DNA reads as TGTGCCAGCAGCTTAGAGCGGGAGGGATACGAGCAGTACTTC.